This T cell receptor beta chain derives from a study of read filtering for tumor transcriptome and immune sequencing. CDR1 is DFQATT and CDR2 is SNEGSKA in the germline V gene (reference sequence). V dropped 6 bases and J dropped 2; count of bases not matched to a gene: 7. This CDR3 is built from 15 residues. At least ten counts were recorded for this clonotype. Its antigen is currently unknown. Study-wide results and caveats: The sorted CD138-negative fraction was a mixed bone marrow immune population, not purified T cells. About 81.9% of IR-seq clonotypes had one read, totaling about 4% of reads; RNA-seq: approximately 75% and 45%.

The library was built from around 380 ng RNA with molecular barcoded adaptors for alpha/delta and beta/gamma chains. Via MiXCR, TCRdb re-called the reads, giving one row per CDR3 protein. The repertoire holds over 90,000 distinct CDR3 sequences, around a fifth seen once, with roughly an eighth in the top ten. The TCR comes from a donor over 35 with multiple myeloma. The sample comprised a population of CD138-negative cells sorted from bone marrow. V gene TRBV20-1 combines with J gene TRBJ2-2, with TRBD2 matching over 9 bases. CDR3 region: CSASLAGRNTGELFF. The CDR3, as DNA: TGCAGTGCCTCGCTAGCGGGGAGAAACACCGGGGAGCTGTTTTTT.